The 20 T cell receptor beta chains presented below share a single source sample, sequenced in a study of shared clonotypes between healthy human individuals (TCRdb year 2020). The library was generated by the immunoSEQ multiplex PCR assay. TCRdb obtained this table from immuneACCESS and retained in-frame rearrangements with V and J assigned. These tables miss some clones; where compared with another copy, unresolved V genes account for less than half of the shortfall, and the remainder is unexplained. The sample data list a few hundred thousand clones, and 70% to 80% of these were observed just once. The ten largest account for around 12% of the sample. The specimen sequenced was PBMCs. Source of these receptors: a woman in her forties in good health. Some clones in this sample may be carry-over from other donors' samples.

This clone was picked up many times. The chain recombines TRBV30 with TRBJ2-7, with D possibly matching TRBD2 (6 bases). Between the trimmed V and J ends, which lost 2 bases and 4 bases, there was a span of 9 bases. This CDR3 has 12 residues. Germline V lookup: CDR1 GTSNPN, CDR2 SVGIG (reference sequence). In DNA, the CDR3 is TGTGCCTGGAGTAGGAGGGGATACGAGCAGTACTTC. It codes for CAWSRRGYEQYF.

In this sample, this clone turned up once. One base away lies a much larger clone, so this may be a sequencing read error. The J gene is TRBJ2-3, the V gene TRBV10-2, with D perhaps matching TRBD1 or TRBD2 (6 bases each). CDR1 and CDR2 (germline): WSHSY, SAAADI. The CDR3 has 17 residues. V was pared by 7 bases and J by 0 bases, with 20 bases between. CDR3: CASKGGSGTYSTDTQYF. CDR3 coding DNA: TGCGCCAGCAAAGGGGGTAGCGGCACTTACAGCACAGATACGCAGTATTTT.

For the CDR3, the DNA is TGTGCCTGGAGTGGGGACGGCTATAATTCACCCCTCCACTTT. It specifies CAWSGDGYNSPLHF. The gene calls are TRBV30 and TRBJ1-6, with D perhaps matching TRBD1 (5 bases). Per the germline V gene, CDR1 is GTSNPN and CDR2 is SVGIG (reference sequence). V lost 1 base and J 3 bases, leaving 7 bases between the germline ends. The CDR3 loop spans 14 amino acids. The full variable domain, rest sourced from reference TRBV30 and TRBJ1-6, is SQTIHQWPATLVQPVGSPLSLECTVEGTSNPNLYWYRQAAGRGLQLLFYSVGIGQISSEVPQNLSASRPQDRQFILSSKKLLLSDSGFYLCAWSGDGYNSPLHFGNGTRLTVT.

This clone was seen many times. V is TRBV2 and J is TRBJ2-7; 7 nucleotides align to TRBD2. The V and J ends lost 4 bases and 2 bases, in that order; junction bases with no gene match: 5. This CDR3 contains 14 residues. Germline CDR1 and CDR2: SNHLY and FYNNEI. The CDR3 nucleotides read TGTGCCAGCAGTGTTCAAGCGGGACCCTACGAGCAGTACTTC. Amino acid sequence: CASSVQAGPYEQYF.

Notes on this clone: The germline gene is not matched at one end of the junction; a read error may be the cause. The rearrangement uses TRBV7-7 and TRBJ2-5; no clear D gene. CDR1 SSHAT and CDR2 FNYEAQ come from the germline V gene (reference sequence). The CDR3 covers 13 residues. The CDR3: CASSPVVQETQYF. The CDR3 DNA reads as TGTGCTAGCAGCCCCGTGGTCCAAGAGACCCAGTACTTC. Full variable domain (missing parts from reference TRBV7-7 and TRBJ2-5): GAGVSQSPRYKVTKRGQDVTLRCDPISSHATLYWYQQALGQGPEFLTYFNYEAQPDKSGLPSDRFSAERPEGSISTLTIQRTEQRDSAMYRCASSPVVQETQYFGPGTRLLVL.

This chain joins TRBV28 and TRBJ1-3, with D hard to call. The CDR3 sequence is 14 residues long. Deletions cut 2 bases from V and 3 bases from J, with 8 bases between. Germline V gives CDR1 MDHEN, CDR2 SYDVKM. CDR3 protein: CASSLHGLGNTIYF. CDR3 DNA: TGTGCCAGCAGTTTACATGGGCTTGGAAACACCATATATTTT.

The chain links TRBV6-1 to TRBJ1-1; 8 bases match TRBD1. CDR1 MNHNS and CDR2 SASEGT come from the germline V gene. The V segment lost 3 bases and the J segment 1 base; nucleotides outside the gene matches: 7. The CDR3 contains 16 residues. CDR3 nucleotide sequence: TGTGCCAGCAGTGAGACAGGGGCTCGGTCGAACACTGAAGCTTTCTTT. The encoded protein is CASSETGARSNTEAFF.

This chain connects TRBV10-3 to TRBJ2-2, with D perhaps TRBD2 (6 bases). The germline gives CDR1 ENHRY, CDR2 SYGVKD. CDR3 size: 14 residues. Here the CDR3 DNA reads TGTGCGGGGGGTTGGGACGAAACCACCGGGGAGCTGTTTTTT. It translates to CAGGWDETTGELFF.

The CDR3 coding sequence is TGTGCCAGCAGCTTCACTGGACAGCTAGCTAACTATGGCTACACCTTC. This encodes CASSFTGQLANYGYTF. The chain joins TRBV7-2 to TRBJ1-2, with D possibly being TRBD1 (6 bases). This CDR3 is 16 amino acids long. V dropped 3 bases and J dropped 0 bases, with 14 bases sitting between them. Looked up from germline, CDR1 is SGHTA and CDR2 is FQGNSA.

This clone was seen only a few times. This likely traces to a read error, being one base from a far larger clone. V gene TRBV29-1 combines with J gene TRBJ2-4; D is perhaps TRBD1 (6 bases). V was pared by 1 base and J by 6 bases, with 7 bases between. The germline CDR1 and CDR2 sequences are SQVTM and ANQGSEA. The CDR3 length is 12 residues. DNA for the CDR3: TGCAGCGTTGAAGGGGACATAAACATTCAGTACTTC. Protein sequence: CSVEGDINIQYF.

Worth noting for this clone: A read error is likely here: a far larger clone is one base away. This sequence joins TRBV6-4 and TRBJ2-2, with TRBD2 matching 7 bases. Germline V gene lookup returns CDR1 MRHNA and CDR2 SNTAGT. The CDR3 contains 15 residues. The CDR3 loop reads CASSEGGGDTGVLFF. The CDR3 DNA follows: TGTGCCAGCAGTGAAGGCGGGGGAGATACCGGGGTGCTGTTTTTT.

The CDR3 DNA reads TGCGCCAGCAGCCAAGATCGGAGGGCAGGTGAAAAACTGTTTTTT. It specifies CASSQDRRAGEKLFF. The J gene is TRBJ1-4, the V gene TRBV4-3; D is undetermined. There are 15 residues in the CDR3. Germline CDR1 and CDR2: LGHNA and YSLEER. Trimming shortened V by 0 bases and J by 7 bases, and 12 bases separated the two germline ends.

The chain uses TRBV30 and TRBJ2-1; 7 bases are a match to TRBD2. Germline V gene sequence: CDR1 GTSNPN, CDR2 SVGIG (reference sequence). This CDR3 has 14 residues. J gave up 1 base and V 2 bases, and 2 bases lay outside the gene matches. As DNA, the CDR3 is TGTGCCTGGAGTCGGGGAGGGTCCTACAATGAGCAGTTCTTC. Translated, it gives CAWSRGGSYNEQFF.

This clone was seen only a few times. One junction end disagrees with the germline gene, perhaps due to a read error. This sequence joins TRBV28 and TRBJ2-4; 9 nucleotides match TRBD1. CDR3 length equals 17 residues. Germline V gene sequence: CDR1 MDHEN, CDR2 SYDVKM. In nucleotides, the CDR3 is TGTGCCGGCAGAGCCTCAGGGGGACAGGGTCCCAAAAACATTCAGTACTTC. Residues: CAGRASGGQGPKNIQYF.

This chain joins TRBV7-2 and TRBJ1-2; D remains ambiguous. Trimming stripped 1 base from V and 7 bases from J, with 10 bases between. CDR3 size: 13 residues. Germline CDR1 is SGHTA and CDR2 is FQGNSA. The CDR3 DNA sequence: TGTGCCAGCAGCTTAGGGAGGGATTCTGGCTACACCTTC. The encoded protein is CASSLGRDSGYTF.

The J gene is TRBJ2-3, the V gene TRBV19; 7 nucleotides match TRBD2. The CDR3 loop spans 18 amino acids. The V gene end was trimmed by 5 bases and the J gene end by 5 bases; junction bases not matched to a gene: 19. Germline V gene sequence: CDR1 LNHDA, CDR2 SQIVND (reference sequence). The CDR3: CASSDRGGRSGEEDTQYF. The CDR3 DNA reads TGTGCCAGTAGTGATCGCGGGGGTAGAAGCGGGGAAGAAGATACGCAGTATTTT.

This chain uses TRBV27 with TRBJ2-3; D is ambiguous. CDR1 and CDR2 (germline): MNHEY, SMNVEV (reference sequence). CDR3 size: 14 residues. V gave up 2 bases and J gave up 1 base, with 7 bases separating them. CDR3 sequence (DNA): TGTGCCAGCAGTTTAGGGCAGGGCACAGATACGCAGTATTTT. Translation gives CASSLGQGTDTQYF.

The V gene is TRBV29-1, the J gene TRBJ2-7; 12 nucleotides agree with TRBD2. After removal of 7 bases from V and 3 bases from J, the junction contained 4 bases not matched to a gene. CDR3 length: 13 amino acids. Looked up from germline, CDR1 is SQVTM and CDR2 is ANQGSEA. The CDR3 protein is CSARTSGNYEQYF. DNA of the CDR3: TGCAGCGCCCGGACTAGCGGGAACTACGAGCAGTACTTC.

This clone was counted a single time. CDR3 sequence reads: CASSRDVAGYTF. For the CDR3, the DNA is TGTGCCAGCAGCCGGGACGTTGCTGGCTACACCTTC. The chain combines TRBV11-1 with TRBJ1-2; the D gene is possibly TRBD1 (5 bases). Germline lookup yields CDR1 SGHAT and CDR2 FQDESV (reference sequence). V was trimmed by 5 bases and J by 7 bases, leaving 11 bases between them. The CDR3 consists of 12 residues.

The chain uses TRBV5-1 and TRBJ2-5; 7 bases fit TRBD1. The germline CDR1 and CDR2 sequences are SGHRS and YFSETQ. This CDR3 is 14 amino acids long. Unmatched junction bases numbered 4, after V lost 4 bases and J lost 1 base. Here the CDR3 reads CASSPDRAQETQYF. Written as DNA, the CDR3 is TGCGCCAGCAGCCCTGACAGGGCCCAAGAGACCCAGTACTTC.